The rows below give T cell receptor beta chains drawn from one sample of a study of blood T cell repertoires in COVID-19. TCRdb's table, derived via immunoSEQ multiplex PCR, lists solely in-frame clones and lacks some. Of fewer than 250,000 clones in the sample, about 82% were seen once. Sequenced sample: PBMCs or T cells enriched from blood (not recorded which). The receptor set was obtained from a woman aged 45-59 years who had recovered from COVID-19. CDR3s include the opening cysteine and the closing phenylalanine or tryptophan. D genes are given only for firm matches. The size field is filled for only some rows; it gives once, few, many or a size class.

V: TRBV5-6; size: .; J: TRBJ2-7; D: TRBD1; DNA: TGTGCCAGCAGCTTAAACAGGGGGAGCTCCTACGAGCAGTACTTC; CDR3: CASSLNRGSSYEQYF
V: TRBV5-4; size: .; J: TRBJ2-1; D: TRBD2; DNA: TGTGCCAGCAGCGTGGGACTAGCGGCGAGCTCCTACAATGAGCAGTTCTTC; CDR3: CASSVGLAASSYNEQFF
V: TRBV5-1; size: .; J: TRBJ1-2; D: .; DNA: TGCGCCAGCAGCCCCGGACACTCTGAGGAGGGCTACACCTTC; CDR3: CASSPGHSEEGYTF
V: TRBV5-4; size: .; J: TRBJ2-5; D: .; DNA: TGTGCCAGCAGCCCAGGGGAAGGGACCGGGACCCAGTACTTC; CDR3: CASSPGEGTGTQYF
V: TRBV29-1; size: .; J: TRBJ1-2; D: .; DNA: TGCAGCGTTGAATTCAGGGCTGGCTACACCTTC; CDR3: CSVEFRAGYTF
V: TRBV19; size: .; J: TRBJ2-7; D: TRBD2; DNA: TGTGCCAGTAGCCTGCGGGGACTAGCGGGAGGGGCTTCCTACGAGCAGTACTTC; CDR3: CASSLRGLAGGASYEQYF
V: TRBV6-5; size: .; J: TRBJ1-2; D: TRBD1; DNA: TGTGCCAGCAGTTACGGGGGGACAGTCTATGGCTACACCTTC; CDR3: CASSYGGTVYGYTF
V: TRBV9; size: .; J: TRBJ2-3; D: .; DNA: TGTGCCAGCAGCCTAACAGCGGGTGATACGCAGTATTTT; CDR3: CASSLTAGDTQYF
V: TRBV4-3; size: .; J: TRBJ1-2; D: TRBD1; DNA: TGCGCCAGCAGCCCCGGGACAGGGGGCTACACCTTC; CDR3: CASSPGTGGYTF
V: TRBV6-6; size: .; J: TRBJ2-7; D: .; DNA: TGTGCCAGCAGTTACGATGGGGACAACTCCTACGAGCAGTACTTC; CDR3: CASSYDGDNSYEQYF
V: TRBV12-1; size: .; J: TRBJ2-7; D: .; DNA: TGTGCCAGCAGCTTTGGCAAGGGTTTAAGGCGGGGGGAATACGAGCAGTACTTC; CDR3: CASSFGKGLRRGEYEQYF
V: TRBV4-1; size: .; J: TRBJ2-7; D: .; DNA: TGCGCCAGCAGCCACGGACAATTCTCCTACGAGCAGTACTTC; CDR3: CASSHGQFSYEQYF
V: TRBV7-3; size: .; J: TRBJ2-7; D: TRBD2; DNA: TGTGCCAGCAGCTTGGCTAGCGGGAGATACGAGCAGTACTTC; CDR3: CASSLASGRYEQYF
V: TRBV6-2/TRBV6-3; size: .; J: TRBJ2-5; D: .; DNA: TGTGCCAGCAGTTACGGGCATATGACGCGGACCCAGTACTTC; CDR3: CASSYGHMTRTQYF
V: TRBV19; size: many; J: TRBJ2-1; D: TRBD1; DNA: TGTGCCAGTAGTCCAAGGGGGGACAGGTACAATGAGCAGTTCTTC; CDR3: CASSPRGDRYNEQFF
V: TRBV19; size: .; J: TRBJ1-2; D: .; DNA: TGTGCTGGTCACCGGGGGGATGGCTACACCTTC; CDR3: CAGHRGDGYTF
V: TRBV19; size: .; J: TRBJ1-1; D: TRBD1; DNA: TGTGCCAGTAGTTCCCATGGACAGGAAAATGAAGCTTTCTTT; CDR3: CASSSHGQENEAFF
V: TRBV18; size: .; J: TRBJ2-3; D: .; DNA: TGTGCCAGCTCACCCTTCATGTCCAGTGGAGGAGATACGCAGTATTTT; CDR3: CASSPFMSSGGDTQYF
V: TRBV6-2/TRBV6-3; size: .; J: TRBJ1-5; D: .; DNA: TGTGCCAGCAGTTACGGGAGCTATAGCAATCAGCCCCAGCATTTT; CDR3: CASSYGSYSNQPQHF
V: TRBV18; size: once; J: TRBJ1-1; D: .; DNA: TGTGCCAGCTCCCCGTCCCCTCCGGGATTACTGAACACTGAAGCTTTCTTT; CDR3: CASSPSPPGLLNTEAFF
V: TRBV5-8; size: .; J: TRBJ1-1; D: TRBD1; DNA: TGTGCCAGCAGTCTGGACAGGGGTTTGAACACTGAAGCTTTCTTT; CDR3: CASSLDRGLNTEAFF
V: TRBV3-1/TRBV3-2; size: .; J: TRBJ1-6; D: .; DNA: TGTGCCAGCAGCCAAGAGGTTCCAGGCAGAGCTAATTCACCCCTCCACTTT; CDR3: CASSQEVPGRANSPLHF
V: TRBV19; size: .; J: TRBJ1-6; D: TRBD1; DNA: TGTGCCAGTAGCACGGTCGGACAGGGGGATTCACCCCTCCACTTT; CDR3: CASSTVGQGDSPLHF
V: TRBV12-5; size: few; J: TRBJ2-3; D: .; DNA: TGTGCTAGTGGATCGTCACAGGTACTCAGCACAGATACGCAGTATTTT; CDR3: CASGSSQVLSTDTQYF
V: TRBV6-5; size: .; J: TRBJ2-7; D: TRBD1; DNA: TGTGCCAGCGGGGACAGGGGGCTAACGGAGCAGTACTTC; CDR3: CASGDRGLTEQYF
V: TRBV9; size: few; J: TRBJ1-2; D: .; DNA: TGTGCCAGCAGCGTGGGTTGGGGGCGGTATGGCTACACCTTC; CDR3: CASSVGWGRYGYTF
V: TRBV6-5; size: .; J: TRBJ2-7; D: .; DNA: TGTGCCAGCAGGCCGCGGACAGCCATACAACCGTACTTC; CDR3: CASRPRTAIQPYF
V: TRBV7-2; size: .; J: TRBJ2-1; D: .; DNA: TGTGCCAGCAGCCTGGTCTTGGGAGCCGGTTACAATGAGCAGTTCTTC; CDR3: CASSLVLGAGYNEQFF
V: TRBV15; size: few; J: TRBJ2-3; D: TRBD2; DNA: TGTGCCACCAGCAGAGACGGGACTACCACAGATACGCAGTATTTT; CDR3: CATSRDGTTTDTQYF
V: TRBV7-3; size: once; J: TRBJ1-1; D: TRBD1; DNA: TGTGCCAGCAGGTCCGACAGGGACGTTGCTGAAGCTTTCTTT; CDR3: CASRSDRDVAEAFF
V: TRBV5-4; size: once; J: TRBJ1-5; D: .; DNA: TGTGCCAGCAGCTTTCAAGGGGCTGGGAATCAGCCCCAGCATTTT; CDR3: CASSFQGAGNQPQHF
V: TRBV5-1; size: .; J: TRBJ1-1; D: TRBD1; DNA: TGCGCCAGCGGAGACAGGGAAGGTGAAGCTTTCTTT; CDR3: CASGDREGEAFF
V: TRBV7-9; size: .; J: TRBJ1-4; D: .; DNA: TGTGCCAGCAGCTTAAGTATGACACCCAATGAAAAACTGTTTTTT; CDR3: CASSLSMTPNEKLFF
V: TRBV5-5; size: .; J: TRBJ2-1; D: TRBD2; DNA: TGTGCCAGCAGCTTAAGCGGGGGGTCCTACAATGAGCAGTTCTTC; CDR3: CASSLSGGSYNEQFF
V: TRBV2; size: .; J: TRBJ1-1; D: .; DNA: TGTGCCAGCAGGGAGCTATCGCGGAGTGAAGCTTTCTTT; CDR3: CASRELSRSEAFF
V: TRBV4-2; size: once; J: TRBJ1-2; D: .; DNA: TGTGCCAGCAGCCAGGGAGCTAACTATGGCTACACCTTC; CDR3: CASSQGANYGYTF